Each of the 20 T cell receptor beta chains below was sequenced from the same sample in a study of T cell changes during pregnancy in multiple sclerosis. Profiled with immunoSEQ multiplex PCR; TCRdb holds only in-frame clones, not every one. Among around 70,000 clones listed, about 89% were seen once. This specimen was peripheral blood, taken in the second trimester of pregnancy. The receptors stem from a female donor with multiple sclerosis, enrolled in a pregnancy study.

This clone was detected only once. The chain is built from TRBV25-1 and TRBJ1-6; D is possibly TRBD1 (6 bases). This CDR3 is 16 amino acids long. V was shortened by 1 base and J by 10 bases, with 17 bases between the two germline ends. The germline V gene encodes CDR1 MGHDK and CDR2 SYGVNS. CDR3 nucleotide sequence: TGTGCCAGCAGTGAATCAAACAGGGTGTTGGGCTCACCCCTCCACTTT. It encodes CASSESNRVLGSPLHF.

V gene TRBV4-3 combines with J gene TRBJ1-6, with 8 bases that match TRBD1. The V gene end was trimmed by 5 bases and the J gene end by 7 bases; junction bases not matched to a gene: 4. Germline CDR1 is LGHNA and CDR2 is YSLEER. CDR3 length equals 14 residues. The CDR3 DNA follows: TGCGCCAGCAGCAAACAGGGGGAGAATTCACCCCTCCACTTT. Translating gives CASSKQGENSPLHF.

V usage is TRBV11-1 and J usage is TRBJ1-6; the D is unclear. Germline-derived CDR1 and CDR2 are SGHAT and FQDESV (reference sequence). V lost 3 bases and J lost 11, with 11 bases in between. The CDR3 extends over 13 amino acids. CDR3 region: CASSFSRVAPLHF. In DNA form, the CDR3 reads TGTGCCAGCAGCTTCAGTCGGGTCGCACCCCTCCACTTT.

This sequence joins TRBV30 and TRBJ1-2; D unresolved. Germline CDR1 and CDR2: GTSNPN and SVGIG (reference sequence). Trimming pared 0 bases from V and 4 bases from J, leaving 12 bases between. CDR3 length: 14 amino acids. The CDR3 reads CAWSVLAGSYGYTF. For the CDR3, the DNA is TGTGCCTGGAGTGTACTAGCTGGGTCCTATGGCTACACCTTC.

This sequence joins TRBV4-2 and TRBJ2-7; no clear D. The CDR3 is made up of 15 amino acids. V was trimmed by 0 bases and J by 12 bases, leaving 21 bases between them. Per germline, CDR1 LGHNA and CDR2 YNFKEQ. The CDR3 loop is CASSQDLVPNLVRYF. Written as DNA, the CDR3 is TGTGCCAGCAGCCAAGATTTAGTGCCCAATCTAGTGAGGTACTTC.

A remark on this clone: One end of the junction fails to match germline, which may point to a read error. The rearrangement joins TRBV7-9 to TRBJ2-3; 7 bases align to TRBD1. This CDR3 has 13 amino acids. CDR1 and CDR2 from the germline V gene are SEHNR and FQNEAQ (reference sequence). CDR3 bases: TGTGCCAGCAGCGGTAAGGGACAGTACTATTCCGTCTTT. Its protein is CASSGKGQYYSVF.

This rearrangement joins TRBV5-1 to TRBJ1-2; 11 nucleotides agree with TRBD1. The V segment lost 6 bases and the J segment 6 bases; nucleotides outside the gene matches: 4. The CDR3 consists of 13 residues. Germline CDR1 is SGHRS and CDR2 is YFSETQ. Here the CDR3 reads CASTDRGQDGYTF. CDR3 nucleotides: TGCGCCAGCACGGACAGGGGGCAAGATGGCTACACCTTC. Together with reference TRBV5-1 and TRBJ1-2, the CDR3 gives the full variable domain: KAGVTQTPRYLIKTRGQQVTLSCSPISGHRSVSWYQQTPGQGLQFLFEYFSETQRNKGNFPGRFSGRQFSNSRSEMNVSTLELGDSALYLCASTDRGQDGYTFGSGTRLTVV.

The chain joins TRBV4-1 to TRBJ2-1, with 9 bases identical to TRBD2. The CDR3 is 17 residues long. CDR1 and CDR2 from the germline V gene are MGHRA and YSYEKL. Germline trimming cut 6 bases from V and 6 bases from J; bases unmatched to any gene: 15. Here the CDR3 reads CASSLQGQLAGINEQFF. The CDR3 region has the DNA TGCGCCAGCAGTCTCCAAGGCCAGCTAGCGGGGATCAATGAGCAGTTCTTC.

This clone has just a few counts. This rearrangement joins TRBV6-5 to TRBJ1-1, with a tentative D call TRBD1 (5 bases). Trimming shortened V by 6 bases and J by 0 bases, and 11 bases separated the two germline ends. Germline V CDR1 and CDR2: MNHEY, SVGAGI. The CDR3 length is 14 residues. The CDR3 reads CASSLGQVNTEAFF. As DNA, the CDR3 is TGTGCCAGCAGCTTAGGACAAGTGAACACTGAAGCTTTCTTT.

The V call is TRBV9, the J call TRBJ2-2; 10 bases map to TRBD1. Germline V gene data show CDR1 as SGDLS and CDR2 as YYNGEE. V was pared by 3 bases and J by 4 bases, with 3 bases of the junction left unmatched. CDR3 size: 15 residues. CDR3 DNA: TGTGCCAGCAGCGAAGACAGGGGGCGCACCGGGGAGCTGTTTTTT. Translating it yields CASSEDRGRTGELFF.

The chain is built from TRBV5-4 and TRBJ2-3; 8 bases map to TRBD2. The germline gives CDR1 SGHNT, CDR2 YYREEE (reference sequence). V was pared by 4 bases and J by 0 bases, with 1 base of the junction left unmatched. The CDR3 is made up of 14 amino acids. The CDR3 DNA is TGTGCCAGCAGCCGGGGGGGTAGCACAGATACGCAGTATTTT. Translating gives CASSRGGSTDTQYF. Full variable domain (missing parts from reference TRBV5-4 and TRBJ2-3): ETGVTQSPTHLIKTRGQQVTLRCSSQSGHNTVSWYQQALGQGPQFIFQYYREEENGRGNFPPRFSGLQFPNYSSELNVNALELDDSALYLCASSRGGSTDTQYFGPGTRLTVL.

The rearrangement links TRBV15 to TRBJ2-3, with D possibly matching TRBD2 (6 bases). Germline assignment: CDR1 LNHNV and CDR2 YYDKDF (reference sequence). The germline V and J ends were trimmed by 1 base and 0 bases, with 8 bases remaining between them. CDR3 length: 15 amino acids. DNA of the CDR3: TGTGCCACCAGCAGAGCACGGGGGAGCACAGATACGCAGTATTTT. Translated, it gives CATSRARGSTDTQYF.

The rearrangement joins TRBV2 to TRBJ2-2; D not certain. Germline values: CDR1 SNHLY, CDR2 FYNNEI. Trimming cost V 10 bases and J 4 bases, with 16 bases left between them. The CDR3 length is 14 residues. The CDR3 DNA reads as TGTGCCATCTCCGACTCGGAAATCACCGGGGAGCTGTTTTTT. This gives the protein CAISDSEITGELFF.

The V gene is TRBV30, the J gene TRBJ2-2; possible D gene TRBD2, 5 bases. V dropped 5 bases and J dropped 2 bases, with 12 bases sitting between them. Germline CDR1 reads GTSNPN; CDR2 reads SVGIG (reference sequence). The CDR3 loop spans 14 amino acids. The CDR3 loop reads CAWERILNTGELFF. DNA for the CDR3: TGTGCCTGGGAGCGGATACTTAACACCGGGGAGCTGTTTTTT.

The V and J genes are TRBV2 and TRBJ1-1; 7 nucleotides match TRBD1. This CDR3 is 15 amino acids long. V trimming: 6 bases; J trimming: 4 bases; junction bases outside the gene matches: 11. Germline V lookup: CDR1 SNHLY, CDR2 FYNNEI. The CDR3 here is CASRGLPTGVTEAFF. The CDR3 DNA reads TGTGCCAGCAGGGGCCTACCCACAGGGGTCACTGAAGCTTTCTTT.

This clone has only a few counts. The chain employs TRBV7-9 and TRBJ1-1; D unresolved. The CDR3 extends over 14 amino acids. The germline CDR1 and CDR2 sequences are SEHNR and FQNEAQ (reference sequence). V lost 0 bases to trimming and J lost 3 bases, with 8 bases between them. The CDR3 loop is CASSLAAGYTEAFF. In DNA form, the CDR3 reads TGTGCCAGCAGCTTAGCAGCCGGGTACACTGAAGCTTTCTTT.

This clone was detected once. The V gene is TRBV6-5, the J gene TRBJ1-2; D not resolved. The CDR3 is 13 amino acids. V was cut by 2 bases and J by 6 bases, with 10 bases left in between. CDR1 is MNHEY, CDR2 SVGAGI, per germline. CDR3 sequence reads: CASSYRGLDGYTF. The CDR3 DNA follows: TGTGCCAGCAGTTACCGGGGTTTGGATGGCTACACCTTC.

The chain uses TRBV5-6 and TRBJ2-5, with D unresolved. V lost 4 bases to trimming and J lost 2 bases, with 12 bases between them. CDR3 length: 14 residues. Germline loops: CDR1 SGHDT, CDR2 YYEEEE. In DNA, the CDR3 is TGTGCCAGCAGCGTGCCGGTGGTACAAGAGACCCAGTACTTC. Amino acid sequence: CASSVPVVQETQYF.

This clone has just one count. V usage is TRBV11-2 and J usage is TRBJ1-2; D uncertain. Between the trimmed V and J ends, which lost 0 bases and 8 bases, there was a span of 13 bases. CDR1 is SGHAT, CDR2 FQNNGV, per germline. This CDR3 contains 14 residues. The CDR3 nucleotides read TGTGCCAGCAGCTTAGATAGGACCCCGGGGGGCTACACCTTC. Translated, it gives CASSLDRTPGGYTF.

This clone was found a few times. The rearrangement links TRBV6-5 to TRBJ1-2; 10 bases fit TRBD1. There are 15 residues in the CDR3. Germline V lookup: CDR1 MNHEY, CDR2 SVGAGI. The J segment lost 6 bases and the V segment lost 0 bases, leaving 4 bases of the junction unmatched. This CDR3 reads CASSYSDRGVDGYTF. For the CDR3, the DNA is TGTGCCAGCAGTTACTCGGACAGGGGGGTGGATGGCTACACCTTC.